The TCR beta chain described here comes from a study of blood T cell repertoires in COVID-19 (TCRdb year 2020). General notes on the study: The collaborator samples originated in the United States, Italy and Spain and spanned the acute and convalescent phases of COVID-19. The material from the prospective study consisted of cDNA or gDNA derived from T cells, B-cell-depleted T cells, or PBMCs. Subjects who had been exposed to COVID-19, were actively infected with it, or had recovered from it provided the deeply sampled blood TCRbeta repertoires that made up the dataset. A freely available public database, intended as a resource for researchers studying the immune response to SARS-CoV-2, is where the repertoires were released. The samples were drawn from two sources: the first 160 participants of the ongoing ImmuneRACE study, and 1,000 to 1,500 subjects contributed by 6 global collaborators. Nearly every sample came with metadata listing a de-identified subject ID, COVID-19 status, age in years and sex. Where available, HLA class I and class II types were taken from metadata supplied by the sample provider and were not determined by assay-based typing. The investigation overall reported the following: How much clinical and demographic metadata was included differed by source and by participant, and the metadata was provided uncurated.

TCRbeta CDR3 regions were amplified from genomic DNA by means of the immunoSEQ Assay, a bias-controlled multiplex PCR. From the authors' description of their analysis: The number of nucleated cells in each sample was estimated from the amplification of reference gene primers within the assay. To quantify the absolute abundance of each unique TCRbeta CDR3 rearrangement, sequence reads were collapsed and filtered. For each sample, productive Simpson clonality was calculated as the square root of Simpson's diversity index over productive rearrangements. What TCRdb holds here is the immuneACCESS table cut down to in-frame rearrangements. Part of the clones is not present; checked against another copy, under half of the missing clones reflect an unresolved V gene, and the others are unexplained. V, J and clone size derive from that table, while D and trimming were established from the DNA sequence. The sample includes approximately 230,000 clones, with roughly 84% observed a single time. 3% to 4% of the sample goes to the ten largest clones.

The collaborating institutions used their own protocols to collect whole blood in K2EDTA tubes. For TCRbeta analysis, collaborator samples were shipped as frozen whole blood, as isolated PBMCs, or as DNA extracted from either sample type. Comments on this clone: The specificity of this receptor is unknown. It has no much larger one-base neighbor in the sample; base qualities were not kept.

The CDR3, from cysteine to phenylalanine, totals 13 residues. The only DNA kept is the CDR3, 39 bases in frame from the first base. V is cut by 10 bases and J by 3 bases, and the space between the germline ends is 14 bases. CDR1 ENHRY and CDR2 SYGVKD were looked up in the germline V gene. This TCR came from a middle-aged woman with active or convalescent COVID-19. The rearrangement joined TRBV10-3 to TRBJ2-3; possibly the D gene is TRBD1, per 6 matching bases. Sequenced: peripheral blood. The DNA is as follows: TGTGCCACTCGGCCCGGACAGACAGATACGCAGTATTTT. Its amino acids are CATRPGQTDTQYF.